These 24 T cell receptor beta chains were all obtained from the same sample, sequenced in a study of technical replicates of blood from several donors. Generated by immunoSEQ multiplex PCR, the TCRdb table keeps only in-frame clones and is missing some. The repertoire has more than 65,000 clones, 90% to 98% of them found once; the top ten carry approximately 0.32%. Specimen: T cells isolated from PBMCs. The receptors here all came from a human donor in good health.

The gene calls are TRBV7-9 and TRBJ2-3; possible D gene TRBD2, 5 bases. Germline lookup yields CDR1 SEHNR and CDR2 FQNEAQ (reference sequence). This CDR3 has 17 amino acids. V lost 2 bases to trimming and J lost 3 bases, with 18 bases between them. The CDR3 sequence: CASSLSLAGGPTDTQYF. The CDR3 nucleotides read TGTGCCAGCAGCTTAAGTTTAGCCGGAGGACCAACAGATACGCAGTATTTT.

This chain joins TRBV9 and TRBJ2-6; the match to TRBD1 covers 7 bases. Germline CDR1 is SGDLS and CDR2 is YYNGEE. The CDR3 covers 15 residues. V lost 4 bases to trimming and J lost 3 bases; unmatched junction nucleotides: 4. The CDR3 loop reads CASSLTGDGANVLTF. CDR3 sequence (DNA): TGTGCCAGCAGCTTAACAGGGGATGGGGCCAACGTCCTGACTTTC.

This chain connects TRBV6-5 to TRBJ1-1; tentatively, D is TRBD1 (6 bases). V was clipped by 5 bases and J by 3 bases, with 10 bases between them. This CDR3 is built from 13 residues. Germline V lookup: CDR1 MNHEY, CDR2 SVGAGI. CDR3 protein: CASSRGGDTEAFF. CDR3 nucleotides: TGTGCCAGCAGTCGAGGGGGTGACACTGAAGCTTTCTTT.

The rearrangement uses TRBV6-1 and TRBJ1-1; 7 nucleotides match TRBD1. CDR1 and CDR2 from the germline V gene are MNHNS and SASEGT. V shed 3 bases, J shed 3 bases, and the junction held 10 bases outside the gene matches. The CDR3 loop spans 16 amino acids. CDR3 loop: CASSDPQGLGHTEAFF. The CDR3 coding sequence is TGTGCCAGCAGTGACCCACAGGGGCTCGGGCACACTGAAGCTTTCTTT.

This clone occurred once. The chain employs TRBV9 and TRBJ2-3; D remains unclear. Germline V gives CDR1 SGDLS, CDR2 YYNGEE. The CDR3 has 15 amino acids. Trimming left V 3 bases short and J 1 base short, with 12 bases between. In nucleotides, the CDR3 is TGTGCCAGCAGCGCCACCCGGGTTGGCACAGATACGCAGTATTTT. Encoded protein: CASSATRVGTDTQYF.

V and J are TRBV19 and TRBJ1-1; 8 positions match TRBD1. Germline values: CDR1 LNHDA, CDR2 SQIVND (reference sequence). The CDR3 length is 13 residues. V lost 6 bases and J lost 6; bases outside the gene matches: 6. For the CDR3, the DNA is TGTGCCAGTAGCAATACAGGGGGGGCTGAAGCTTTCTTT. Protein sequence: CASSNTGGAEAFF.

The genes are TRBV5-1 and TRBJ1-6; the D gene is possibly TRBD1 (5 bases). The CDR3 loop spans 15 amino acids. Germline assignment: CDR1 SGHRS and CDR2 YFSETQ. V dropped 3 bases and J dropped 10 bases, with 17 bases sitting between them. DNA for the CDR3: TGCGCCAGCAGCTATGGTCAGGGATTTGGCTCACCCCTCCACTTT. It is translated as CASSYGQGFGSPLHF.

The chain recombines TRBV2 with TRBJ1-2; a possible D gene is TRBD1 (6 bases). V dropped 3 bases and J dropped 2 bases, with 10 bases sitting between them. The CDR3 contains 14 residues. Per germline, CDR1 SNHLY and CDR2 FYNNEI. The CDR3 region has the DNA TGTGCCAGCAGTGATGGCAGGGGCAACTATGGCTACACCTTC. This codes for CASSDGRGNYGYTF.

The J gene is TRBJ1-2, the V gene TRBV10-3; 9 nucleotides match TRBD1. This CDR3 spans 14 amino acids. In germline, CDR1 is ENHRY, CDR2 SYGVKD. V shed 0 bases and J 8 bases; nucleotides not matched to a gene: 4. In nucleotides, the CDR3 is TGTGCCATCAGTGAGTCGGGGACAGGGATGGGCTACACCTTC. Translated, it gives CAISESGTGMGYTF.

The chain uses TRBV10-3 and TRBJ2-2; no clear D gene. Germline CDR1 ENHRY, CDR2 SYGVKD. The germline V and J ends were trimmed by 3 bases and 5 bases, with 4 bases remaining between them. The CDR3 is 12 residues long. In DNA form, the CDR3 reads TGTGCCATCAGTGACCCGACCGGGGAGCTGTTTTTT. Translation: CAISDPTGELFF.

The chain recombines TRBV7-8 with TRBJ2-1, with D maybe TRBD2 (6 bases). The ends were cut back, 5 bases at V and 10 bases at J, with 15 bases in the middle. The CDR3 covers 13 residues. Germline CDR1 is SGHVS and CDR2 is FQNEAQ. CDR3 in DNA: TGTGCCAGCAGCCCAATACTAGCACCCGAGCAGTTCTTC. It codes for CASSPILAPEQFF.

In its sample, this clone was seen a few times. The chain links TRBV7-3 to TRBJ2-3; 9 bases fit TRBD2. The CDR3 totals 16 residues. Germline loops: CDR1 SGHTA, CDR2 FQGTGA. V dropped 5 bases and J dropped 4; count of bases not matched to a gene: 10. The CDR3 DNA follows: TGTGCCAGCAGCAGGTGGGGCGGGAGGGCCCCAGATACGCAGTATTTT. Translating gives CASSRWGGRAPDTQYF. The full variable domain, with the rest looked up from reference TRBV7-3 and TRBJ2-3, is GAGVSQTPSNKVTEKGKYVELRCDPISGHTALYWYRQSLGQGPEFLIYFQGTGAADDSGLPNDRFFAVRPEGSVSTLKIQRTERGDSAVYLCASSRWGGRAPDTQYFGPGTRLTVL.

This rearrangement joins TRBV18 to TRBJ2-7; the match to TRBD1 covers 7 bases. The germline gives CDR1 KGHSH, CDR2 LQKENI. The CDR3 extends over 14 amino acids. J was trimmed by 7 bases and V by 3 bases; bases with no gene match: 9. The CDR3 DNA reads TGTGCCAGCTCACCGAGACAGGGAACGGGGGAGCAGTACTTC. As protein: CASSPRQGTGEQYF.

V and J are TRBV9 and TRBJ2-2, with 7 bases matching TRBD1. The CDR3 sequence is 16 residues long. The J segment lost 2 bases and the V segment lost 0 bases, leaving 4 bases of the junction unmatched. From germline, CDR1 is SGDLS and CDR2 YYNGEE. CDR3 sequence (DNA): TGTGCCAGCAGCGTAGCAGGGGACAGCAACACCGGGGAGCTGTTTTTT. Translation gives CASSVAGDSNTGELFF.

The gene calls are TRBV30 and TRBJ2-2, with D possibly TRBD2 on 5 matching bases. The CDR3 is made up of 16 amino acids. Germline loops: CDR1 GTSNPN, CDR2 SVGIG (reference sequence). Trimming cost V 4 bases and J 3 bases, with 18 bases left between them. The CDR3 sequence is CAWTVTPGIYTGELFF. For the CDR3, the DNA is TGTGCCTGGACCGTAACCCCGGGAATATACACCGGGGAGCTGTTTTTT.

This chain joins TRBV27 and TRBJ1-3; D is unclear. Trimming cost V 8 bases and J 0 bases, with 17 bases left between them. This CDR3 is 16 amino acids long. Germline CDR1 reads MNHEY; CDR2 reads SMNVEV (reference sequence). The CDR3, as DNA: TGTGCCAGCCAAGATAGTGCGGCCTTCTCTGGAAACACCATATATTTT. Translated, it gives CASQDSAAFSGNTIYF.

V and J are TRBV27 and TRBJ1-2; D possibly corresponds to TRBD1 (5 bases). The V end was cut by 0 bases, the J end by 4 bases, with 9 bases between. The CDR3 sequence is 14 residues long. In germline, CDR1 is MNHEY, CDR2 SMNVEV (reference sequence). The CDR3 spells CASSLSQGFYGYTF. In nucleotides, the CDR3 is TGTGCCAGCAGTTTATCGCAGGGATTCTATGGCTACACCTTC.

This chain joins TRBV30 and TRBJ2-7; 8 positions agree with TRBD1. The CDR3 is 13 residues long. The ends lost 1 base at V and 10 bases at J; junction bases unmatched: 9. CDR1 GTSNPN and CDR2 SVGIG come from the germline V gene (reference sequence). DNA for the CDR3: TGTGCCTGGAGTGGAATAGGACAGGGAGTTCAGTACTTC. This gives the protein CAWSGIGQGVQYF.

The chain has TRBV29-1 and TRBJ2-7; 7 bases are a match to TRBD1. This CDR3 is 14 amino acids long. CDR1 SQVTM and CDR2 ANQGSEA come from the germline V gene. J lost 3 bases, V lost 6 bases, and 11 bases had no gene match. The CDR3 loop is CSVTTGTDNYEQYF. CDR3 DNA sequence: TGCAGCGTCACCACCGGGACAGACAACTACGAGCAGTACTTC.

CDR3 sequence: CASRSDRSYEQYF. CDR3 nucleotides: TGTGCCAGTAGATCCGATCGGAGCTACGAGCAGTACTTC. The rearrangement uses TRBV19 and TRBJ2-5; no reliable D call. The J call may be in error: the DNA end matches TRBJ2-7 better. The germline V gene has CDR1 LNHDA and CDR2 SQIVND (reference sequence). This CDR3 region has 13 residues.

V usage is TRBV6-1 and J usage is TRBJ1-1; tentative D call: TRBD1 (6 bases). CDR1 is MNHNS and CDR2 is SASEGT in the germline V gene. CDR3 length: 14 amino acids. Trimming pared 3 bases from V and 1 base from J, leaving 9 bases between. CDR3 amino acids: CASSETGWNTEAFF. The CDR3 nucleotides are TGTGCCAGCAGTGAGACAGGTTGGAACACTGAAGCTTTCTTT.

The chain joins TRBV2 to TRBJ2-3, with D possibly TRBD1 on 5 matching bases. CDR3 size: 15 residues. V was clipped by 0 bases and J by 8 bases, with 15 bases between them. The germline gives CDR1 SNHLY, CDR2 FYNNEI. The CDR3 sequence: CASSEAGTGRGTQYF. The CDR3 bases are TGTGCCAGCAGTGAAGCCGGCACAGGCCGAGGTACGCAGTATTTT.

The rearrangement joins TRBV27 to TRBJ2-1; D gene ambiguous. Trimming took off 3 bases at V and 4 bases at J, with 10 bases between the two ends. Germline CDR1 MNHEY, CDR2 SMNVEV (reference sequence). CDR3 length equals 14 residues. CDR3 sequence (DNA): TGTGCCAGCAGTTTCCCCGGTCTATACAATGAGCAGTTCTTC. Translation gives CASSFPGLYNEQFF.

This chain connects TRBV29-1 to TRBJ2-3, with D perhaps TRBD1 (5 bases). Per the germline V gene, CDR1 is SQVTM and CDR2 is ANQGSEA. The ends were cut back, 4 bases at V and 3 bases at J, with 23 bases in the middle. This CDR3 comprises 17 residues. Here the CDR3 DNA reads TGCAGCGTTGTTTTCTCAGCCTCAGGGTTCTGGACAGATACGCAGTATTTT. Residues: CSVVFSASGFWTDTQYF.